This T cell receptor beta chain was sequenced in a study of OX40 agonist ivuxolimab in advanced cancers. Trimming took 0 bases from V and 5 from J, leaving 11 bases between them. CDR3 size: 14 residues. Germline CDR1 SGHDT, CDR2 YYEEEE. Generated by immunoSEQ multiplex PCR, the TCRdb table keeps only in-frame clones and is missing some. The sample has 50,000 to 65,000 clones; roughly nine tenths are singletons. The clonotype comes from an adult with an advanced solid tumor such as melanoma, head and neck, liver or kidney cancer. Sequencing was performed on CD4+ or CD8+ T cells sorted from blood, taken in a trial of the OX40 agonist ivuxolimab. J is TRBJ2-5 and V is TRBV5-6; D tentatively fits TRBD1 or TRBD2 (5 bases each). The CDR3 sequence is CASSLAGPKETQYF. As DNA, the CDR3 is TGTGCCAGCAGCTTGGCGGGACCTAAGGAGACCCAGTACTTC.